The present T cell receptor (beta chain) was sequenced within a study of Tregs in tolerant kidney transplant recipients. CDR3 length equals 13 residues. V shed 5 bases and J shed 2 bases, with 10 bases lying between them. CDR1 and CDR2 from the germline V gene are MNHNY and SVGAGI (reference sequence). The repertoire was sequenced with immunoSEQ multiplex PCR; TCRdb's copy has only in-frame clones and lacks some. Of over 15,000 clones listed, over 40% were seen once; the top ten hold 3.3%. FACS sorting followed an approximately 6-day coculture of CFSE-labeled recipient PBMCs with irradiated graft donor PBMCs. This clone was seen only a few times. Its antigen is as yet unknown.

Material: CD4+ T cells from blood cultured with allogeneic cells, obtained before the transplant. The chain joins TRBV6-6 to TRBJ2-7; perhaps TRBD2 as D (5 bases). The origin of this receptor is a human patient who received a combined kidney and bone marrow transplant. CDR3 region: CASSRGPTYEQYF. The DNA for the CDR3 is TGTGCCAGCAGTAGAGGGCCCACCTACGAGCAGTACTTC.